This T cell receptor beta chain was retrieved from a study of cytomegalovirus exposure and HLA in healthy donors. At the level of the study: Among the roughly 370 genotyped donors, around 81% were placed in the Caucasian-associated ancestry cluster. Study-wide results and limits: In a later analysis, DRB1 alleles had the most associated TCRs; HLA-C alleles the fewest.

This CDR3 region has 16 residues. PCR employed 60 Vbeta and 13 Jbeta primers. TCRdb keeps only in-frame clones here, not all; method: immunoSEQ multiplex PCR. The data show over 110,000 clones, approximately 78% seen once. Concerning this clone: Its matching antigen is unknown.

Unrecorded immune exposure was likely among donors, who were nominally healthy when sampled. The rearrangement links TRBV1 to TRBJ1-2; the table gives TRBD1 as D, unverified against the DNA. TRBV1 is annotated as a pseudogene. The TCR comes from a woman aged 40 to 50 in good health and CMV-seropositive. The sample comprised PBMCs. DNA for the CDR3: TGCACCAGCAGCCAAGTATGGACAGGGGGCAACTGTGGCTACACCTTC. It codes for CTSSQVWTGGNCGYTF.